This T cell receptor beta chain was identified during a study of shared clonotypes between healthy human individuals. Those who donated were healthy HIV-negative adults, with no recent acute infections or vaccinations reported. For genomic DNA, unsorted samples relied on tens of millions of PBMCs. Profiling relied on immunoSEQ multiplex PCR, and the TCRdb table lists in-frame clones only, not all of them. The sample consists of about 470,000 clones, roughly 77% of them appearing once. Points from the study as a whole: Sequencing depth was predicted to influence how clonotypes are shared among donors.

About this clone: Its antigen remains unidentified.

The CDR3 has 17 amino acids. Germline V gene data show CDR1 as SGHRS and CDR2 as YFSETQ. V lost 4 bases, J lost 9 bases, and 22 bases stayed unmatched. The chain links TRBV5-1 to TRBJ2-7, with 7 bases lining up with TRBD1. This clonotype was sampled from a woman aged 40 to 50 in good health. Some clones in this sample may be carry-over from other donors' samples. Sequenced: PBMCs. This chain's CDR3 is CASSQSFLRQGWNRQYF. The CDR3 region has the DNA TGCGCCAGCAGCCAAAGTTTTTTAAGACAGGGTTGGAATCGGCAGTACTTC.